The present entry profiles one TCR beta chain with its context. The record originates from a study of blood T cell repertoires in COVID-19. Study overall: Whether acute or convalescent, the COVID-19 samples came from the United States, Italy and Spain.

Original handling: It was from reference gene primer amplification that nucleated cell counts were estimated. Here immunoSEQ multiplex PCR was the method, and the copy in TCRdb shows in-frame clones only, minus some. The V and J calls and clone size were taken over from that table, and D and trimming were inferred from the DNA. The sample shows 90,000 to 100,000 clones, about 90% of them seen only once. Material: peripheral blood. The TCR sequence derives from a man in his sixties or seventies with acute or convalescent COVID-19.

The CDR3 region is CASRIAYRGSTNEKLFF. In DNA form, the CDR3 reads TGCGCCAGCAGAATCGCTTACAGGGGGTCAACTAATGAAAAACTGTTTTTT. The J gene is TRBJ1-4, the V gene TRBV5-1; 8 bases align to TRBD1. CDR3 length: 17 residues. Germline CDR1 is SGHRS and CDR2 is YFSETQ. V trimming: 5 bases; J trimming: 0 bases; junction bases outside the gene matches: 9.